The 18 T cell receptor beta chains presented below share a single source sample, sequenced in a study of blood T cell repertoires in COVID-19. The assay was immunoSEQ multiplex PCR, and TCRdb's table has in-frame clones only and misses some. This table has 30,000 to 40,000 clones, about 85% appearing once. The sample was peripheral blood. The receptors stem from a man aged 50-59 years with active COVID-19.

The chain combines TRBV7-9 with TRBJ2-5; D may be TRBD1 (5 bases). Trimming shortened V by 1 base and J by 4 bases, and 7 bases separated the two germline ends. This CDR3 has 13 amino acids. Per the germline V gene, CDR1 is SEHNR and CDR2 is FQNEAQ (reference sequence). CDR3 in DNA: TGTGCCAGCAGCTTAGGACAGCTAGAGACCCAGTACTTC. It specifies CASSLGQLETQYF. Based on the CDR3 plus reference TRBV7-9 and TRBJ2-5, the full variable domain is DTGVSQNPRHKITKRGQNVTFRCDPISEHNRLYWYRQTLGQGPEFLTYFQNEAQLEKSRLLSDRFSAERPKGSFSTLEIQRTEQGDSAMYLCASSLGQLETQYFGPGTRLLVL.

This chain connects TRBV5-8 to TRBJ2-5, with a weak D call TRBD1 (6 bases). The CDR3 spans 16 residues. V dropped 0 bases and J dropped 0 bases, with 12 bases sitting between them. The V gene's germline CDR1 is SGHTS and CDR2 YDEGEE. CDR3 in amino acids: CASSLGSGAYQETQYF. For the CDR3, the DNA is TGTGCCAGCAGCTTGGGGTCAGGGGCATACCAAGAGACCCAGTACTTC.

The V and J genes are TRBV9 and TRBJ1-2; the D is unclear. Trimming removed 0 bases from V and 1 base from J, with 7 bases in between. The CDR3 runs 14 residues. Germline V gives CDR1 SGDLS, CDR2 YYNGEE. DNA for the CDR3: TGTGCCAGCAGCGTAGCGAGGTTTAACTATGGCTACACCTTC. This encodes CASSVARFNYGYTF. Complete variable domain (other parts from reference TRBV9 and TRBJ1-2): DSGVTQTPKHLITATGQRVTLRCSPRSGDLSVYWYQQSLDQGLQFLIQYYNGEERAKGNILERFSAQQFPDLHSELNLSSLELGDSALYFCASSVARFNYGYTFGSGTRLTVV.

This clone has a handful of counts. V is TRBV19 and J is TRBJ1-1; 8 bases map to TRBD1. The germline V gene has CDR1 LNHDA and CDR2 SQIVND (reference sequence). Losses at the gene ends were 5 bases for V and 2 bases for J; bases not matched to a gene: 7. The CDR3 has 15 amino acids. For the CDR3, the DNA is TGTGCCAGTAGTCCCGGAGACAGGGGAAACACTGAAGCTTTCTTT. It translates to CASSPGDRGNTEAFF. The full variable domain, in which reference TRBV19 and TRBJ1-1 provide the parts outside the CDR3, is DGGITQSPKYLFRKEGQNVTLSCEQNLNHDAMYWYRQDPGQGLRLIYYSQIVNDFQKGDIAEGYSVSREKKESFPLTVTSAQKNPTAFYLCASSPGDRGNTEAFFGQGTRLTVV.

The chain combines TRBV29-1 with TRBJ2-7; D is possibly TRBD2 (7 bases). CDR1 is SQVTM, CDR2 ANQGSEA, per germline. The length of the CDR3 is 13 residues. V was shortened by 7 bases and J by 7 bases, with 20 bases between the two germline ends. In DNA form, the CDR3 reads TGCAGCGCCGCCGGGGGGCAGGGGTATGAGCAGTACTTC. Encoded protein: CSAAGGQGYEQYF.

This chain joins TRBV12-3 or TRBV12-4 and TRBJ2-3; 7 bases agree with TRBD2. This CDR3 has 12 residues. With V trimmed by 8 bases and J by 4 bases, 3 bases remained unmatched. CDR3 in DNA: TGTGCCAGCCGACGGGGGGCAGATACGCAGTATTTT. It yields the protein CASRRGADTQYF.

CDR3 in amino acids: CASSSPKGGGNEQFF. Here the CDR3 DNA reads TGTGCCAGCAGCTCCCCAAAAGGGGGGGGCAATGAGCAGTTCTTC. The gene calls are TRBV7-2 and TRBJ2-1; TRBD2 is a possible D gene (7 bases). The germline V gene has CDR1 SGHTA and CDR2 FQGNSA. V was clipped by 4 bases and J by 6 bases, with 16 bases between them. This CDR3 is built from 15 residues.

This rearrangement joins TRBV11-2 to TRBJ1-3; TRBD1 agrees at 8 bases. The V segment lost 5 bases and the J segment 0 bases; nucleotides outside the gene matches: 3. Germline CDR1 is SGHAT and CDR2 is FQNNGV. The CDR3 loop spans 15 amino acids. The CDR3 nucleotides read TGTGCCAGCAGCCCGCAGGGGGCCTCTGGAAACACCATATATTTT. It is translated as CASSPQGASGNTIYF.

Regarding this clone: Within the sample, other DNA sequences also encode this same CDR3. The chain has TRBV11-2 and TRBJ1-1; D not certain. Between the trimmed V and J ends, which lost 2 bases and 1 base, there was a span of 5 bases. This CDR3 comprises 13 residues. Germline values: CDR1 SGHAT, CDR2 FQNNGV. The DNA for the CDR3 is TGTGCCAGCAGCTTAAGCGGGAACACTGAAGCTTTCTTT. This codes for CASSLSGNTEAFF. The full variable domain, with the rest looked up from reference TRBV11-2 and TRBJ1-1, is EAGVAQSPRYKIIEKRQSVAFWCNPISGHATLYWYQQILGQGPKLLIQFQNNGVVDDSQLPKDRFSAERLKGVDSTLKIQPAKLEDSAVYLCASSLSGNTEAFFGQGTRLTVV.

This sequence joins TRBV12-3 or TRBV12-4 and TRBJ2-7; 7 bases match TRBD1. The V gene end was trimmed by 6 bases and the J gene end by 3 bases; junction bases not matched to a gene: 5. This CDR3 region has 13 residues. Written as DNA, the CDR3 is TGTGCCAGCAGGACAGGGAACGTCTACGAGCAGTACTTC. Translated, it gives CASRTGNVYEQYF.

The rearrangement links TRBV29-1 to TRBJ2-3; 7 bases are a match to TRBD1. From germline, CDR1 is SQVTM and CDR2 ANQGSEA. Trimming took 4 bases from V and 0 from J; bases not matched to a gene: 10. The length of the CDR3 is 16 residues. CDR3: CSVVLVGTASTDTQYF. CDR3 nucleotides: TGCAGCGTTGTTTTGGTGGGGACAGCTAGCACAGATACGCAGTATTTT.

The rearrangement joins TRBV9 to TRBJ2-7; D may be TRBD1 (5 bases). The germline V gene has CDR1 SGDLS and CDR2 YYNGEE. The ends were cut back, 3 bases at V and 2 bases at J, with 12 bases in the middle. The CDR3 is made up of 14 amino acids. This CDR3 reads CASSAETGAYEQYF. The CDR3 coding sequence is TGTGCCAGCAGCGCAGAAACAGGAGCCTACGAGCAGTACTTC.

The chain links TRBV28 to TRBJ2-7; D is undetermined. The V gene lost 3 bases and the J gene lost 0 bases, with 18 bases spanning the gap. The CDR3 spans 17 residues. Germline V gives CDR1 MDHEN, CDR2 SYDVKM. The CDR3 bases are TGTGCCAGCAGTTTTAACCCTGGCGACTCCTTCTCCTACGAGCAGTACTTC. Translated: CASSFNPGDSFSYEQYF.

V and J are TRBV3-1 (or the pseudogene TRBV3-2) and TRBJ1-3; TRBD1 is a possible D gene (6 bases). The CDR3 is made up of 16 amino acids. From germline, CDR1 is LGHDT and CDR2 YNNKEL (reference sequence). With 1 base removed from V and 2 bases from J, the gap between germline ends came to 12 bases. The CDR3 DNA reads as TGTGCCAGCAGCCAAGGTCTAGGGGGAACTGGAAACACCATATATTTT. Translating gives CASSQGLGGTGNTIYF.

The chain joins TRBV12-1 to TRBJ2-3; the table's TRBD2 call for D was not verified on the DNA. TRBV12-1 has pseudogene status. The CDR3 covers 16 residues. DNA of the CDR3: TGTGCCAGCAGCCCCCCCCTCGCGGGGGGGACAGATACGCAGTATTTT. Translating it yields CASSPPLAGGTDTQYF.

This chain links TRBV6-5 with TRBJ2-2; D possibly corresponds to TRBD1 (6 bases). This CDR3 has 13 residues. V lost 10 bases, J lost 0 bases, and 9 bases lay in between. Germline V gene sequence: CDR1 MNHEY, CDR2 SVGAGI. CDR3 loop: CAIGTSNTGELFF. DNA of the CDR3: TGTGCCATCGGGACATCGAACACCGGGGAGCTGTTTTTT.

The count of this clone is one. The rearrangement links TRBV28 to TRBJ1-6; TRBD1 agrees at 7 bases. Losses at the gene ends were 5 bases for V and 8 bases for J; bases not matched to a gene: 6. Germline V gives CDR1 MDHEN, CDR2 SYDVKM. The CDR3 spans 14 residues. CDR3 bases: TGTGCCAGCAGTCTTACAGGGGACTATTCACCCCTCCACTTT. Encoded protein: CASSLTGDYSPLHF. The full variable domain, in which reference TRBV28 and TRBJ1-6 provide the parts outside the CDR3, is DVKVTQSSRYLVKRTGEKVFLECVQDMDHENMFWYRQDPGLGLRLIYFSYDVKMKEKGDIPEGYSVSREKKERFSLILESASTNQTSMYLCASSLTGDYSPLHFGNGTRLTVT.

The table lists this clone with a few counts. In DNA form, the CDR3 reads TGCGCCAGCAGCTTGGCCCCACCTAAGGGGATGGCCGAAGCTTTCTTT. Translating it yields CASSLAPPKGMAEAFF. The chain is built from TRBV5-1 and TRBJ1-1; possibly TRBD1 for D (5 bases). CDR1 SGHRS and CDR2 YFSETQ come from the germline V gene. The V and J ends lost 0 bases and 8 bases respectively, with 20 bases between them. CDR3 size: 16 residues.